This T cell receptor (beta chain) was captured by sequencing in a study of OX40 agonist ivuxolimab in advanced cancers. CDR1 SGHAT and CDR2 FQNNGV come from the germline V gene. CDR3 length equals 12 residues. V was trimmed by 2 bases and J by 5 bases, leaving 6 bases between them. Collection of blood occurred at baseline, at cycle 4 day 1, and at cycle 7 day 1. Sequencing used immunoSEQ multiplex PCR; TCRdb keeps in-frame clones, though not all of them. The table records 55,000 to 70,000 clones, approximately 85% of them present only once. The chain uses TRBV11-2 and TRBJ2-5; D not certain. The starting material was CD4+ or CD8+ T cells sorted from blood, obtained in a trial of the OX40 agonist ivuxolimab. This clonotype originated in an adult with an advanced solid tumor such as melanoma, head and neck, liver or kidney cancer. The CDR3 reads CASSLSKETQYF. The CDR3 nucleotides read TGTGCCAGCAGCTTAAGTAAGGAGACCCAGTACTTC.